This T cell receptor (beta chain) was obtained from a study of shared clonotypes between healthy human individuals. Profiled with immunoSEQ multiplex PCR; TCRdb holds only in-frame clones, not every one. The table records hundreds of thousands of clones, roughly 97% of them present only once. This clone has just one count. The germline V and J ends were trimmed by 6 bases and 1 base, with 16 bases remaining between them. The CDR3 contains 15 residues. Germline V CDR1 and CDR2: LNHDA, SQIVND (reference sequence). This rearrangement joins TRBV19 to TRBJ2-7; D is possibly TRBD2 (6 bases). This clonotype was obtained from a woman in her twenties or thirties in good health. Sequencing was carried out using naive CD4+ T cells sorted from blood. Subset here: CD45RA+ positively selected. In nucleotides, the CDR3 is TGTGCCAGTAGAGGTGGCGGGACGGAGTCCTACGAGCAGTACTTC. Translating it yields CASRGGGTESYEQYF.